This T cell receptor beta chain stems from a study of blood T cell repertoires in COVID-19. Sequencing used immunoSEQ multiplex PCR; TCRdb keeps in-frame clones, though not all of them. The repertoire includes approximately 250,000 clones, 84% of them detected once, and about 1.4% sits in the top ten. The germline CDR1 and CDR2 sequences are SGHAT and FQNNGV. The CDR3 has 15 residues. The trim removed 2 bases at V and 6 bases at J, leaving 3 bases unmatched. The J gene is TRBJ1-4, the V gene TRBV11-2; TRBD1 agrees at 10 bases. This sequence originates from a woman in her thirties or forties who had recovered from COVID-19. The sequenced sample consisted of peripheral blood. The CDR3 DNA reads TGTGCCAGCAGCTTACGTGGGACAGGGGATGAAAAACTGTTTTTT. Translation gives CASSLRGTGDEKLFF.